One sample yielded the 2 T cell receptor beta chains listed below, sequenced in a study of OX40 agonist ivuxolimab in advanced cancers. Sequencing used immunoSEQ multiplex PCR; TCRdb keeps in-frame clones, though not all of them. The sample includes more than 50,000 clones, around 84% of them seen just once. The specimen comprised CD4+ or CD8+ T cells sorted from blood, sampled in a trial of the OX40 agonist ivuxolimab. These receptors all stem from an adult with an advanced solid tumor such as melanoma, head and neck, liver or kidney cancer.

As DNA, the CDR3 is TGCGCCAGCAGCAAGGAGACTAGCGGGGGGGCACATGAGCAGTTCTTC. The encoded protein is CASSKETSGGAHEQFF. The rearrangement joins TRBV5-1 to TRBJ2-1; TRBD2 matches 14 bases. CDR3 length: 16 amino acids. Germline CDR1 SGHRS, CDR2 YFSETQ. Losses at the gene ends were 4 bases for V and 8 bases for J; bases not matched to a gene: 8.

V is TRBV5-8 and J is TRBJ1-5; TRBD1 aligns across 12 bases. CDR3 length: 16 amino acids. Germline trimming cut 5 bases from V and 9 bases from J; bases unmatched to any gene: 12. Germline assignment: CDR1 SGHTS and CDR2 YDEGEE. The CDR3 DNA reads as TGTGCCAGCAGTCGCGGGACAGGGGGCGGATCAGGGCCCCAGCATTTT. This encodes CASSRGTGGGSGPQHF.